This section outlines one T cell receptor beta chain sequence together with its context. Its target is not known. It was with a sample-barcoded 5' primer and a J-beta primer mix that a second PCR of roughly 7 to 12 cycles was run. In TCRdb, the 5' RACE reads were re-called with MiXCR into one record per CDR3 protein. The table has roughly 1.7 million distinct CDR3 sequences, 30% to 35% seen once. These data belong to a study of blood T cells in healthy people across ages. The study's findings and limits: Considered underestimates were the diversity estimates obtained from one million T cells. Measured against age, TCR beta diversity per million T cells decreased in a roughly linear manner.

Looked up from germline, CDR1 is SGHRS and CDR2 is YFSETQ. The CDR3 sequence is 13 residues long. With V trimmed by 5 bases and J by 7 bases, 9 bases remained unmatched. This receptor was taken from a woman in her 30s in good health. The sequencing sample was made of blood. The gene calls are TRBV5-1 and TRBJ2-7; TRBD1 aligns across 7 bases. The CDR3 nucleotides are TGCGCCAGCAGTCGAACAGGGGTGCAAGAGCAGTACTTC. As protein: CASSRTGVQEQYF.